Each of the 21 T cell receptor beta chains below was sequenced from the same sample in a study of T cells in Graves' hyperthyroidism and ophthalmopathy. Amplification of TCR beta CDR3 regions used RNA as the template. The primer set for the first-round RT-PCR of the TCR CDR3 was HTBI. Each CDR3 protein is one row after TCRdb ran MiXCR on the multiplex PCR reads. The table records roughly 640,000 distinct CDR3 sequences, roughly a sixth of them present only once. The sample comprised blood. Receptors originate from a middle-aged woman with Graves' ophthalmopathy.

This clonotype was recorded many times. V gene TRBV28 combines with J gene TRBJ2-2; perhaps TRBD1 as D (6 bases). CDR1 and CDR2 from the germline V gene are MDHEN and SYDVKM. The CDR3 is 13 residues long. The V end was cut by 7 bases, the J end by 1 base, with 7 bases between. The CDR3, as DNA: TGTGCCAGCATGACAGGGAACACCGGGGAGCTGTTTTTT. Protein sequence: CASMTGNTGELFF.

This clonotype was found many times. This rearrangement joins TRBV2 to TRBJ2-7; 7 bases fit TRBD1. Trimming at V came to 6 bases and at J to 3 bases, leaving 8 bases not matched to a gene. The CDR3 spans 14 residues. CDR1 and CDR2 from the germline V gene are SNHLY and FYNNEI. CDR3 region: CASRPGTARYEQYF. DNA of the CDR3: TGTGCCAGCAGACCCGGGACAGCCCGCTACGAGCAGTACTTC.

This clonotype was seen at least ten times. The chain is built from TRBV2 and TRBJ2-7; 7 bases are a match to TRBD2. J gave up 4 bases and V 6 bases, and 9 bases lay outside the gene matches. This CDR3 is built from 14 residues. CDR1 and CDR2 (germline): SNHLY, FYNNEI. The CDR3 sequence is CASSITAGVYEQYF. Written as DNA, the CDR3 is TGTGCCAGCAGCATAACTGCGGGAGTTTACGAGCAGTACTTC.

This chain connects TRBV5-1 to TRBJ2-3; no reliable D call. The CDR3 spans 12 residues. Trimming pared 2 bases from V and 6 bases from J, leaving 7 bases between. CDR1 SGHRS and CDR2 YFSETQ come from the germline V gene. CDR3 in DNA: TGCGCCAGCAGCTTCCTCGAGGATACGCAGTATTTT. It yields the protein CASSFLEDTQYF.

This clonotype was seen at least ten times. The genes are TRBV6-1 and TRBJ1-5; 7 bases agree with TRBD1. With V trimmed by 8 bases and J by 5 bases, 3 bases remained unmatched. The CDR3 loop spans 12 amino acids. Germline assignment: CDR1 MNHNS and CDR2 SASEGT. CDR3 nucleotides: TGTGCCAGCCCCGACAGGGATCAGCCCCAGCATTTT. Translation: CASPDRDQPQHF.

This clonotype appeared many times. The rearrangement links TRBV6-7 to TRBJ1-2; 7 positions agree with TRBD1. TRBV6-7 is placed among ORFs of uncertain function. With V trimmed by 7 bases and J by 4 bases, 9 bases remained unmatched. The CDR3 sequence is 14 residues long. CDR3 sequence reads: CASTATGFVYGYTF. The CDR3 DNA is TGTGCCAGCACCGCGACAGGGTTCGTCTATGGCTACACCTTC.

J is TRBJ1-5 and V is TRBV19, with unresolved D. Trimming took 10 bases from V and 2 from J, leaving 12 bases between them. CDR1 and CDR2 (germline): LNHDA, SQIVND (reference sequence). The CDR3 has 13 amino acids. CDR3 residues: CAIGWTGNQPQHF. The CDR3 DNA is TGTGCCATAGGTTGGACGGGCAATCAGCCCCAGCATTTT.

The chain joins TRBV6-1 to TRBJ1-1; 9 bases fit TRBD1. The CDR3 consists of 16 residues. The germline CDR1 and CDR2 sequences are MNHNS and SASEGT. Trimming took 4 bases from V and 5 from J; bases not matched to a gene: 11. The CDR3 is CASSGGSLDRGTEAFF. The CDR3 DNA sequence: TGTGCCAGCAGTGGGGGATCCTTGGACAGGGGAACTGAAGCTTTCTTT.

The CDR3 region is CSARDLVQGTYGYTF. For the CDR3, the DNA is TGCAGTGCTAGAGATTTGGTTCAGGGCACCTATGGCTACACCTTC. The chain is built from TRBV20-1 and TRBJ1-2, with D maybe TRBD1 (5 bases). V was shortened by 0 bases and J by 4 bases, with 15 bases between the two germline ends. From germline, CDR1 is DFQATT and CDR2 SNEGSKA (reference sequence). The length of the CDR3 is 15 residues.

This clonotype was detected only a few times. This chain links TRBV9 with TRBJ2-3; weak D call: TRBD1 (6 bases). Germline CDR1 and CDR2: SGDLS and YYNGEE. V lost 0 bases and J lost 4, with 9 bases in between. This CDR3 comprises 14 residues. The CDR3 sequence is CASSVGTEPDTQYF. CDR3 bases: TGTGCCAGCAGCGTAGGGACAGAACCAGATACGCAGTATTTT.

Many counts were recorded for this clonotype. This chain links TRBV5-1 with TRBJ1-3; weak D call: TRBD1 (6 bases). Germline-derived CDR1 and CDR2 are SGHRS and YFSETQ. V was trimmed by 1 base and J by 1 base, leaving 15 bases between them. The CDR3 length is 17 residues. Here the CDR3 reads CASSLRARGRSGNTIYF. CDR3 nucleotides: TGCGCCAGCAGCTTGCGAGCCAGGGGACGATCTGGAAACACCATATATTTT.

About this clonotype: A read error is possible here, since a much larger clone lies one base away. J is TRBJ1-5 and V is TRBV19; possibly TRBD1 for D (5 bases). This CDR3 spans 15 amino acids. Trimming removed 7 bases from V and 0 bases from J, with 13 bases in between. Germline values: CDR1 LNHDA, CDR2 SQIVND (reference sequence). The CDR3 DNA reads as TGTGCCAGTAAATACAGACAGAATAGCAATCAGCCCCAGCATTTT. Amino acids: CASKYRQNSNQPQHF.

V is TRBV28 and J is TRBJ2-2; D is unresolved. The germline CDR1 and CDR2 sequences are MDHEN and SYDVKM. V lost 3 bases to trimming and J lost 5 bases, with 10 bases between them. The CDR3 loop spans 14 amino acids. This chain's CDR3 is CASSFKGRTGELFF. The DNA of the CDR3 is TGTGCCAGCAGTTTCAAGGGTAGGACCGGGGAGCTGTTTTTT.

This clonotype was seen at least ten times. The rearrangement links TRBV6-1 to TRBJ1-4; D call uncertain. The CDR3 loop spans 14 amino acids. The V gene lost 6 bases and the J gene lost 3 bases, with 11 bases spanning the gap. The germline gives CDR1 MNHNS, CDR2 SASEGT. Written as DNA, the CDR3 is TGTGCCAGCAGGCCAGCGGGAGCTAATGAAAAACTGTTTTTT. Amino acids: CASRPAGANEKLFF.

Only a few counts were recorded for this clonotype. V and J are TRBV6-4 and TRBJ1-1; the match to TRBD1 covers 8 bases. V dropped 2 bases and J dropped 10; count of bases not matched to a gene: 9. CDR1 MRHNA and CDR2 SNTAGT come from the germline V gene. CDR3 length: 14 residues. CDR3 region: CASSDGAGGSRAFF. CDR3 coding DNA: TGTGCCAGCAGTGACGGAGCAGGGGGCTCCCGAGCTTTCTTT.

In its sample, this clonotype was seen many times. This sequence joins TRBV3-1 and TRBJ2-1; no definite D call. This CDR3 is built from 14 residues. Germline CDR1 LGHDT, CDR2 YNNKEL (reference sequence). Trimming removed 1 base from V and 4 bases from J, with 8 bases in between. The CDR3 is CASSQVGGYNEQFF. As DNA, the CDR3 is TGTGCCAGCAGCCAAGTGGGTGGATACAATGAGCAGTTCTTC.

This clonotype has ten or more counts. The CDR3 nucleotides read TGCAGTGCTAGAGCGGACCCAAATTCACCCCTCCACTTT. This codes for CSARADPNSPLHF. The rearrangement joins TRBV20-1 to TRBJ1-6; D gene ambiguous. Trimming left V 1 base short and J 7 bases short, with 8 bases between. This CDR3 is built from 13 residues. Germline lookup yields CDR1 DFQATT and CDR2 SNEGSKA (reference sequence).

This clonotype was seen ten or more times. The chain recombines TRBV11-2 with TRBJ2-2; 7 nucleotides align to TRBD1. Germline CDR1 SGHAT, CDR2 FQNNGV. This CDR3 comprises 16 residues. V dropped 2 bases and J dropped 6; count of bases not matched to a gene: 9. The CDR3 DNA reads TGTGCCAGCAGCTTAACCTACGACAGGGAGTCCGGGGAGCTGTTTTTT. Encoded protein: CASSLTYDRESGELFF.

This clonotype was detected a few times. The chain uses TRBV2 and TRBJ1-2; 10 positions agree with TRBD1. This CDR3 comprises 14 residues. CDR1 and CDR2 from the germline V gene are SNHLY and FYNNEI. V gave up 3 bases and J gave up 6 bases; unmatched junction bases: 4. The CDR3 here is CASSDQGQGNGYTF. The CDR3 DNA is TGTGCCAGCAGTGACCAGGGACAGGGGAATGGCTACACCTTC.

The chain has TRBV5-1 and TRBJ1-4; 12 bases are a match to TRBD1. Trimming at V came to 4 bases and at J to 6 bases, leaving 7 bases not matched to a gene. This CDR3 is 16 amino acids long. The germline CDR1 and CDR2 sequences are SGHRS and YFSETQ. CDR3 in DNA: TGCGCCAGCAGCCCCGGGACAGGGGGCGCGGATGAAAAACTGTTTTTT. Its protein is CASSPGTGGADEKLFF.

This clonotype was counted ten times or more. The CDR3 sequence is CASSSGPRGETQYF. In nucleotides, the CDR3 is TGTGCCAGCAGCTCGGGACCGAGGGGCGAGACCCAGTACTTC. The chain joins TRBV11-2 to TRBJ2-5, with D perhaps being TRBD1 or TRBD2 (5 bases each). Per germline, CDR1 SGHAT and CDR2 FQNNGV. Trimming removed 4 bases from V and 5 bases from J, with 14 bases in between. This CDR3 is built from 14 residues.